The sequence of this T cell receptor beta chain was determined in a study of T cell repertoires in cytomegalovirus infection. The wider study: Public TCR beta signatures provided an indication of both CMV infection and a matching HLA type. Whole-study findings and limits: People with CMV and the relevant HLA were identified by cumulative public TCR beta family frequency.

This clonotype has more than one count but fewer than ten. As yet, its antigen is unknown. A single record per CDR3 protein comes from TCRdb applying MiXCR to the reads. The data show some 680,000 distinct CDR3 sequences, approximately 34% seen once. The receptor's source is a human donor in good health (CMV status not recorded). Some clones in this sample may be carry-over from other donors' samples. Sequences were obtained from PBMCs.

CDR3 protein: CARSFNRYEFFGSPLHF. DNA for the CDR3: TGTGCCAGAAGCTTTAATCGGTACGAGTTTTTTGGTTCACCCCTCCACTTT. This chain joins TRBV5-3 and TRBJ1-6; D gene unclear. TRBV5-3 is an open reading frame, and its role is uncertain. Trimming took off 2 bases at V and 9 bases at J, with 21 bases between the two ends. The CDR3 spans 17 residues.